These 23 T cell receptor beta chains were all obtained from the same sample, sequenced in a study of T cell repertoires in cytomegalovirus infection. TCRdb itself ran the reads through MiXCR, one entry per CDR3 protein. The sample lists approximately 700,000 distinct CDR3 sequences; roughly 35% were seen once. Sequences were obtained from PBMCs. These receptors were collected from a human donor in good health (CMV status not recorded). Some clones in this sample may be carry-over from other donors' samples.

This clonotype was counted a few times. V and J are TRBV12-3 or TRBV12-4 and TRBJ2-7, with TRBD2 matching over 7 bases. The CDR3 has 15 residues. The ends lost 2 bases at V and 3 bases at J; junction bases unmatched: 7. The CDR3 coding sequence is TGTGCCAGCAGTTTAAGGCCTAGCGGTGTCTACGAGCAGTACTTC. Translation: CASSLRPSGVYEQYF.

The CDR3 coding sequence is TGTGCCAGCAGCTTAGTAGGTGGTGGGGGGGCAGATACGCAGTATTTT. Translation: CASSLVGGGGADTQYF. J is TRBJ2-3 and V is TRBV7-2; TRBD2 aligns across 7 bases. Per the germline V gene, CDR1 is SGHTA and CDR2 is FQGNSA. The J segment lost 4 bases and the V segment lost 1 base, leaving 8 bases of the junction unmatched. This CDR3 has 16 amino acids.

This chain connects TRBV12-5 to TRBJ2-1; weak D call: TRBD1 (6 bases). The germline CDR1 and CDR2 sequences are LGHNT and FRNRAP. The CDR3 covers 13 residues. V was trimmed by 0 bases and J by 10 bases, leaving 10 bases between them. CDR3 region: CASGLVTGKEQFF. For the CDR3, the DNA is TGTGCTAGTGGTTTGGTTACAGGGAAAGAGCAGTTCTTC.

The CDR3 reads CASSGSLTGRQETQYF. The CDR3 DNA reads TGTGCCAGCAGCGGGTCATTGACGGGGAGACAAGAGACCCAGTACTTC. V gene TRBV7-2 combines with J gene TRBJ2-5, with TRBD2 as a possible D gene (5 bases). V shed 5 bases and J shed 2 bases, with 18 bases lying between them. In germline, CDR1 is SGHTA, CDR2 FQGNSA. The CDR3 is 16 amino acids.

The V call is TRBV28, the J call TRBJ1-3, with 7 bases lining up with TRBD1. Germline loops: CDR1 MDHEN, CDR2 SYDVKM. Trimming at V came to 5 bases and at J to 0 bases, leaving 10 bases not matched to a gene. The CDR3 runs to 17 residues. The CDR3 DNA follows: TGTGCCAGCAGTGAAAACAGGGGAGGGTACTCTGGAAACACCATATATTTT. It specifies CASSENRGGYSGNTIYF.

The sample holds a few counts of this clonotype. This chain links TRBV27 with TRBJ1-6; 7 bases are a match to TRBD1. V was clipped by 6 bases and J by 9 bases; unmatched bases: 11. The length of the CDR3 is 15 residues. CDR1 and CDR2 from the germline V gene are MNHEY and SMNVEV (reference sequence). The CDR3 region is CASRGMRGDSSPLHF. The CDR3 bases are TGTGCCAGCAGGGGAATGAGGGGGGACAGTTCACCCCTCCACTTT.

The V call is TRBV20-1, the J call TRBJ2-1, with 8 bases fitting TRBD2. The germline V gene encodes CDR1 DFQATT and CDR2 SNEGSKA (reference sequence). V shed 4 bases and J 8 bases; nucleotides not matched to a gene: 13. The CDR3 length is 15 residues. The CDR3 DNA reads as TGCAGTGCTAAGCAGCGGGAGCACCCTGCGGATGAGCAGTTCTTC. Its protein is CSAKQREHPADEQFF.

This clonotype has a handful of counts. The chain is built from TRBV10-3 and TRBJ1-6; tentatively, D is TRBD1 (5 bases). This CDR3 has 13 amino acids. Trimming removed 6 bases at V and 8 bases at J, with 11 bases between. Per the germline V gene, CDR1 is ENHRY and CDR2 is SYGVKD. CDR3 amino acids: CAISRDGHSPLHF. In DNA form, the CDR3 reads TGTGCCATCAGCCGGGACGGGCATTCACCCCTCCACTTT.

CDR3 nucleotide sequence: TGCAGTGGTCGCCAGCGGGGTTACAATGAGCAGTTCTTC. This codes for CSGRQRGYNEQFF. This chain uses TRBV20-1 with TRBJ2-1, with 7 bases aligning to TRBD2. Germline loops: CDR1 DFQATT, CDR2 SNEGSKA (reference sequence). The CDR3 contains 13 residues. The V gene end was trimmed by 7 bases and the J gene end by 4 bases; junction bases not matched to a gene: 7.

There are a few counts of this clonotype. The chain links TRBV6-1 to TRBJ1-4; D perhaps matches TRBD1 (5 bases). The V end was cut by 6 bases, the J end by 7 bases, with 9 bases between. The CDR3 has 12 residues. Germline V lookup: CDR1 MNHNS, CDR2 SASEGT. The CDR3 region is CASSRDSEKLFF. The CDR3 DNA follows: TGTGCCAGCAGCCGGGACTCTGAAAAACTGTTTTTT.

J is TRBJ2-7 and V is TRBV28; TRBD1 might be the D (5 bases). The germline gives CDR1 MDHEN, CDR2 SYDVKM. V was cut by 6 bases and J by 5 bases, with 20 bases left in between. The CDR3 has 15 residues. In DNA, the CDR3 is TGTGCCAGCAGCTCAATCGCAGCTGGGGCGCACGAGCAGTACTTC. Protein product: CASSSIAAGAHEQYF.

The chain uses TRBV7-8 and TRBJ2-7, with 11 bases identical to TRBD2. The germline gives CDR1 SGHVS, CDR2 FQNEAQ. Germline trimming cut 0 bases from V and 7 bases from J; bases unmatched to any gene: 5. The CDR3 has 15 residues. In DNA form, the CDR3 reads TGTGCCAGCAGCTTAGCCGGGACTAGCGGCCTAGAGCAGTACTTC. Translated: CASSLAGTSGLEQYF.

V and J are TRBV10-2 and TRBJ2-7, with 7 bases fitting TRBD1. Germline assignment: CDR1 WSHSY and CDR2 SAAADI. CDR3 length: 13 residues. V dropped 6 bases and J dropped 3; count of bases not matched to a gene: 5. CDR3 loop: CASRGQNSYEQYF. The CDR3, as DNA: TGCGCCAGCAGGGGACAGAATAGCTACGAGCAGTACTTC.

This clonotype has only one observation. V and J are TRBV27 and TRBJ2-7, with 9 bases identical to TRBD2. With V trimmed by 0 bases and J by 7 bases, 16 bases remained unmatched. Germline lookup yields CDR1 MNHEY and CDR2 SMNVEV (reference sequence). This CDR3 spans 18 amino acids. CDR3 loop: CASSLSWAGGGLSGEQYF. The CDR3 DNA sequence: TGTGCCAGCAGTTTATCGTGGGCGGGGGGGGGGTTATCGGGGGAGCAGTACTTC.

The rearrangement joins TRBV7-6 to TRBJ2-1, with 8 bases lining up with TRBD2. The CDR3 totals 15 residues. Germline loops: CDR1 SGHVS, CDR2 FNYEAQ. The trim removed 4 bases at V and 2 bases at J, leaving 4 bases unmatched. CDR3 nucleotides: TGTGCCAGCAGCTCAGCGGGAGCGCCCTACAATGAGCAGTTCTTC. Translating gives CASSSAGAPYNEQFF.

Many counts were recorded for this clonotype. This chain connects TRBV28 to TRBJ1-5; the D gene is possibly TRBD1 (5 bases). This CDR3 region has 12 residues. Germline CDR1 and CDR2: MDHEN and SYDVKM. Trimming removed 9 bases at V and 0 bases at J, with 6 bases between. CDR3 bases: TGTGCCAGTAGGGGTAGCAATCAGCCCCAGCATTTT. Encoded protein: CASRGSNQPQHF.

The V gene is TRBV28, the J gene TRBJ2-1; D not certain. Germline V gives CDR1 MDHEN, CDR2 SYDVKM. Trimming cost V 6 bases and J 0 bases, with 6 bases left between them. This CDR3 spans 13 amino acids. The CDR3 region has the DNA TGTGCCAGCAGGTCTGGCTCCTACAATGAGCAGTTCTTC. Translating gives CASRSGSYNEQFF.

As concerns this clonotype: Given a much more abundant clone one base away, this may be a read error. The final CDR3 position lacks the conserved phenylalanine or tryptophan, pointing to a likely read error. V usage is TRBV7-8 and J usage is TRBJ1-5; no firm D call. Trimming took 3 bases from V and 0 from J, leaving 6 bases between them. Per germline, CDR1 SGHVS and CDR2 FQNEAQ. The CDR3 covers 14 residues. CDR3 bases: TGTGCCAGCAGCTTTCCGGTTAGCAATCAGCCCCAGCATTTG. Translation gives CASSFPVSNQPQHL.

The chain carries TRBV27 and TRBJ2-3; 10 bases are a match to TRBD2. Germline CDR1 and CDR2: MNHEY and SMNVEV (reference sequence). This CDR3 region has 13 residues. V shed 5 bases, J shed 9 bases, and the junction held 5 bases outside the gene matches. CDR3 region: CASSTLLAGTQYF. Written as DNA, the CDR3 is TGTGCCAGCAGTACCCTACTAGCGGGGACGCAGTATTTT.

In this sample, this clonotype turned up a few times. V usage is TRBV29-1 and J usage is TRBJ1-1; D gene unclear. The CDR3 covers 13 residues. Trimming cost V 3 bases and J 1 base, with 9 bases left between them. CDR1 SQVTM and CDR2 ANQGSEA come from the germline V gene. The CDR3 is CSVDGMGNTEAFF. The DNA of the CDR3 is TGCAGCGTTGACGGGATGGGGAACACTGAAGCTTTCTTT.

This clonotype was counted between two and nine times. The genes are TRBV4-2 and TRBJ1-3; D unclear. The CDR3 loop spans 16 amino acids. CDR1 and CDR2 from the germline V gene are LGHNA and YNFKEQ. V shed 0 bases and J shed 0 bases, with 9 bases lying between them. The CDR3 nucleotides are TGTGCCAGCAGCCAAGATGTCCGCCACTCTGGAAACACCATATATTTT. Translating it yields CASSQDVRHSGNTIYF.

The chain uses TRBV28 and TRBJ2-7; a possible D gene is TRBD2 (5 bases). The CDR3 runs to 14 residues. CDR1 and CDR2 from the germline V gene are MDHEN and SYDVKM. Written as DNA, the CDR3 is TGTGCAATCAGTCCGCGGGTAATCCACTACGAGCAGTACTTC. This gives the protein CAISPRVIHYEQYF.

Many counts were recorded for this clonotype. CDR3 DNA sequence: TGTGCCAGCAGCCCTGACTCCGGGACTAGCGGGAGAGTTAAAGAGACCCAGTACTTC. This gives the protein CASSPDSGTSGRVKETQYF. The chain combines TRBV7-6 with TRBJ2-5, with 14 nucleotides matching TRBD2. Trimming removed 5 bases from V and 3 bases from J; junction bases left unmatched: 14. This CDR3 has 19 residues. CDR1 is SGHVS and CDR2 is FNYEAQ in the germline V gene.